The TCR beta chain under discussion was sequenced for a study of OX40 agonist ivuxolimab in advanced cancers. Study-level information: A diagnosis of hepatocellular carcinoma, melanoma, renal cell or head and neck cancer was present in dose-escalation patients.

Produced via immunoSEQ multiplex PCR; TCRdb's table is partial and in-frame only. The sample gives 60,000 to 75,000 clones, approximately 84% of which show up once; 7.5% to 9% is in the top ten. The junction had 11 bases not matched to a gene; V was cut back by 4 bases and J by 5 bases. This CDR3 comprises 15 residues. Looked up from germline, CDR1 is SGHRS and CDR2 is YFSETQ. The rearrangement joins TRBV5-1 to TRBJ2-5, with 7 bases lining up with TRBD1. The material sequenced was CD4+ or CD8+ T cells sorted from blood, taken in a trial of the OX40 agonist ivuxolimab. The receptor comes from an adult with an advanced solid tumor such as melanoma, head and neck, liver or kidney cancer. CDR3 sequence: CASSTGQADVETQYF. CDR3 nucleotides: TGCGCCAGCAGCACCGGACAGGCCGACGTTGAGACCCAGTACTTC.